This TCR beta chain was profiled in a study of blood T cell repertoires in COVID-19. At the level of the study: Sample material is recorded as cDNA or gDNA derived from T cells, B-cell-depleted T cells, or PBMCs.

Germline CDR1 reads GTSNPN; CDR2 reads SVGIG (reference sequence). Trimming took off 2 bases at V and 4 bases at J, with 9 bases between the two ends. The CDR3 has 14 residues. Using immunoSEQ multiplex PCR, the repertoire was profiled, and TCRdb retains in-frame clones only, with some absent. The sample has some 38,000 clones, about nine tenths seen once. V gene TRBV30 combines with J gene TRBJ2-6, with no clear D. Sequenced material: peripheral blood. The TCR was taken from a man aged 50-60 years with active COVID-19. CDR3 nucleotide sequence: TGTGCCTGGAGTCACAGTAGAGGGGCCAACGTCCTGACTTTC. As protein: CAWSHSRGANVLTF.